This is a list of T cell receptor beta chains from one sample in a study of identical twins. TCRdb redid the calling of the 5' RACE reads with MiXCR, one entry per CDR3 protein. The data contain 1.5 million to 2 million distinct CDR3 sequences, under 35% of them singletons. Sequencing was carried out using cord blood. The receptors derive from a newborn girl in good health. Both conserved end residues are part of each CDR3. Fields, in order: J gene, D gene, clone size, V gene, CDR3 protein, CDR3 DNA. The D gene is left open where the match is weak. For some rows the clone size is stated as once, few or many, or as a class when expanded; others skip it.

J gene: TRBJ2-7; D gene: TRBD1; clone size: many; V gene: TRBV18; CDR3 protein: CASSPRDRPPYEQYF; CDR3 DNA: TGTGCCAGCTCACCAAGGGACAGGCCCCCTTACGAGCAGTACTTC
J gene: TRBJ2-1; D gene: TRBD2; clone size: NA; V gene: TRBV24-1; CDR3 protein: CATSDSPGLVGYNEQFF; CDR3 DNA: TGTGCCACCAGTGATTCCCCGGGACTAGTGGGCTACAATGAGCAGTTCTTC
J gene: TRBJ2-7; D gene: TRBD2; clone size: NA; V gene: TRBV5-4; CDR3 protein: CASRLRGSSYEQYF; CDR3 DNA: TGTGCCAGCCGGTTGCGGGGGTCCTCCTACGAGCAGTACTTC
J gene: TRBJ2-1; D gene: NA; clone size: NA; V gene: TRBV21-1; CDR3 protein: CASSTSLAGDGNEQFF; CDR3 DNA: TGTGCCAGCAGCACCTCACTAGCGGGAGATGGCAATGAGCAGTTCTTC
J gene: TRBJ2-3; D gene: TRBD1; clone size: NA; V gene: TRBV5-1; CDR3 protein: CASSLAGTAVTDTQYF; CDR3 DNA: TGCGCCAGCAGCTTGGCCGGGACAGCCGTCACAGATACGCAGTATTTT
J gene: TRBJ1-1; D gene: TRBD1; clone size: few; V gene: TRBV29-1; CDR3 protein: CSAYDRDHTEAFF; CDR3 DNA: TGCAGCGCCTATGACAGGGATCACACTGAAGCTTTCTTT
J gene: TRBJ2-5; D gene: NA; clone size: few; V gene: TRBV29-1; CDR3 protein: CSVDAGTETQYF; CDR3 DNA: TGCAGCGTTGATGCAGGGACGGAGACCCAGTACTTC
J gene: TRBJ2-3; D gene: TRBD2; clone size: NA; V gene: TRBV4-2; CDR3 protein: CASSQDSGRDAQYF; CDR3 DNA: TGTGCCAGCAGCCAAGATAGCGGGAGAGATGCGCAGTATTTT
J gene: TRBJ2-3; D gene: TRBD2; clone size: few; V gene: TRBV7-9; CDR3 protein: CASSLPAASGGLSTDTQYF; CDR3 DNA: TGTGCCAGCAGCTTGCCCGCGGCTAGCGGGGGCCTTAGCACAGATACGCAGTATTTT
J gene: TRBJ2-2; D gene: TRBD1; clone size: once; V gene: TRBV12-3/TRBV12-4; CDR3 protein: CASSPEGTALGELFF; CDR3 DNA: TGTGCCAGCAGCCCTGAAGGGACAGCGCTGGGGGAGCTGTTTTTT
J gene: TRBJ1-2; D gene: NA; clone size: NA; V gene: TRBV2; CDR3 protein: CASSTADHYGYTF; CDR3 DNA: TGTGCCAGCAGTACAGCAGACCACTATGGCTACACCTTC
J gene: TRBJ1-1; D gene: NA; clone size: NA; V gene: TRBV18; CDR3 protein: CASSPWGRGTEAFF; CDR3 DNA: TGTGCCAGCTCACCATGGGGAAGGGGCACTGAAGCTTTCTTT
J gene: TRBJ2-7; D gene: NA; clone size: NA; V gene: TRBV4-1; CDR3 protein: CASSQEAVYGPYEQYF; CDR3 DNA: TGCGCCAGCAGCCAAGAAGCAGTATACGGTCCCTACGAGCAGTACTTC
J gene: TRBJ2-1; D gene: TRBD2; clone size: few; V gene: TRBV20-1; CDR3 protein: CSARDRSLAGVRSYNEQFF; CDR3 DNA: TGCAGTGCTAGAGATCGTAGCCTAGCGGGAGTTCGGTCCTACAATGAGCAGTTCTTC
J gene: TRBJ2-7; D gene: NA; clone size: NA; V gene: TRBV20-1; CDR3 protein: CSARDRGDSYEQYF; CDR3 DNA: TGCAGTGCTAGAGATCGAGGGGACTCCTACGAGCAGTACTTC
J gene: TRBJ2-2; D gene: NA; clone size: NA; V gene: TRBV29-1; CDR3 protein: CSVEDNTGELFF; CDR3 DNA: TGCAGCGTTGAAGACAACACCGGGGAGCTGTTTTTT
J gene: TRBJ2-3; D gene: NA; clone size: few; V gene: TRBV20-1; CDR3 protein: CSASAVRGWTDTQYF; CDR3 DNA: TGCAGTGCTTCAGCCGTCAGGGGCTGGACAGATACGCAGTATTTT
J gene: TRBJ2-1; D gene: TRBD2; clone size: few; V gene: TRBV11-2; CDR3 protein: CASSLEQLAGNEQFF; CDR3 DNA: TGTGCCAGCAGCTTAGAACAACTAGCGGGGAATGAGCAGTTCTTC
J gene: TRBJ2-5; D gene: TRBD2; clone size: many; V gene: TRBV7-2; CDR3 protein: CASFLHHIAGADGETQYF; CDR3 DNA: TGTGCCAGCTTCCTACACCACATAGCGGGGGCTGACGGAGAGACCCAGTACTTC
J gene: TRBJ1-1; D gene: TRBD1; clone size: NA; V gene: TRBV12-3/TRBV12-4; CDR3 protein: CASSLSRQGETEAFF; CDR3 DNA: TGTGCCAGCAGTTTATCTCGACAGGGAGAAACTGAAGCTTTCTTT
J gene: TRBJ2-4; D gene: NA; clone size: few; V gene: TRBV11-2; CDR3 protein: CASSPPGDIQYF; CDR3 DNA: TGTGCCAGCAGCCCCCCGGGGGACATTCAGTACTTC
J gene: TRBJ1-2; D gene: NA; clone size: many; V gene: TRBV29-1; CDR3 protein: CSVGQGYSYTF; CDR3 DNA: TGCAGCGTTGGCCAGGGGTATAGCTACACCTTC
J gene: TRBJ1-3; D gene: NA; clone size: NA; V gene: TRBV4-1; CDR3 protein: CASSQDSFYPGNTIYF; CDR3 DNA: TGCGCCAGCAGCCAAGATTCATTCTACCCTGGAAACACCATATATTTT
J gene: TRBJ2-7; D gene: TRBD2; clone size: few; V gene: TRBV20-1; CDR3 protein: CSGSGTSDAYEQYF; CDR3 DNA: TGCAGTGGTTCCGGGACTAGCGACGCCTACGAGCAGTACTTC
J gene: TRBJ2-7; D gene: NA; clone size: NA; V gene: TRBV29-1; CDR3 protein: CSVDGPRGSYEQYF; CDR3 DNA: TGCAGCGTTGACGGGCCCAGGGGCTCCTACGAGCAGTACTTC
J gene: TRBJ1-5; D gene: TRBD1; clone size: NA; V gene: TRBV2; CDR3 protein: CASSGDRGASNQPQHF; CDR3 DNA: TGTGCCAGCAGCGGGGACAGGGGGGCTAGCAATCAGCCCCAGCATTTT
J gene: TRBJ2-3; D gene: NA; clone size: NA; V gene: TRBV3-1; CDR3 protein: CASSQGYKDTQYF; CDR3 DNA: TGTGCCAGCAGCCAAGGTTACAAGGATACGCAGTATTTT
J gene: TRBJ2-2; D gene: NA; clone size: few; V gene: TRBV7-9; CDR3 protein: CASSLLGFANTGELFF; CDR3 DNA: TGTGCCAGCAGCTTACTGGGATTTGCGAACACCGGGGAGCTGTTTTTT
J gene: TRBJ2-4; D gene: NA; clone size: NA; V gene: TRBV6-5; CDR3 protein: CASIRGNIQYF; CDR3 DNA: TGTGCCAGCATTAGGGGAAACATTCAGTACTTC
J gene: TRBJ2-1; D gene: NA; clone size: NA; V gene: TRBV6-2/TRBV6-3; CDR3 protein: CASSYSGGAGYNEQFF; CDR3 DNA: TGTGCCAGCAGTTACTCAGGGGGGGCGGGATACAACGAGCAGTTCTTC
J gene: TRBJ2-3; D gene: NA; clone size: many; V gene: TRBV27; CDR3 protein: CASSYRLKVSPQYF; CDR3 DNA: TGTGCCAGCAGCTACCGCCTCAAAGTGTCTCCGCAGTATTTT
J gene: TRBJ1-5; D gene: NA; clone size: few; V gene: TRBV24-1; CDR3 protein: CATSGGAERQPQHF; CDR3 DNA: TGTGCCACCAGTGGAGGGGCTGAAAGACAGCCCCAGCATTTT
J gene: TRBJ1-6; D gene: NA; clone size: many; V gene: TRBV3-1; CDR3 protein: CASSPRSSYNSPLHF; CDR3 DNA: TGTGCCAGCAGCCCGCGGAGCTCCTATAATTCACCCCTCCACTTT